The TCR beta chain described here comes from a study of T cells after posttransplantation cyclophosphamide. This CDR3 is built from 13 residues. In germline, CDR1 is GTSNPN, CDR2 SVGIG (reference sequence). Trimming took 0 bases from V and 5 from J, leaving 8 bases between them. Findings of the study overall: Tissue-infiltrating T cells from skin or gut overlapped little with blood T cells.

Controls had myeloablative marrow grafts with methotrexate and calcineurin inhibitor, sampled at 1 year. This clone came up once. Its specificity is not known. The data were produced by immunoSEQ multiplex PCR, yet TCRdb's version contains in-frame clones alone and is incomplete. The sample lists some 16,000 clones, 75% to 90% occurring once. V and J are TRBV30 and TRBJ2-1; no clear D gene. This clonotype originated in a female patient aged 18 to 29 who received an allogeneic stem cell transplant from an unrelated donor, was CMV-positive, and had acute and chronic GVHD. Some T cells may possibly be graft donor cells. Here the sequenced sample was PBMCs, taken after allogeneic stem cell transplant with calcineurin inhibitor and methotrexate. For the CDR3, the DNA is TGTGCCTGGAGTGTACTTTTGGACAATGAGCAGTTCTTC. Its protein product is CAWSVLLDNEQFF.